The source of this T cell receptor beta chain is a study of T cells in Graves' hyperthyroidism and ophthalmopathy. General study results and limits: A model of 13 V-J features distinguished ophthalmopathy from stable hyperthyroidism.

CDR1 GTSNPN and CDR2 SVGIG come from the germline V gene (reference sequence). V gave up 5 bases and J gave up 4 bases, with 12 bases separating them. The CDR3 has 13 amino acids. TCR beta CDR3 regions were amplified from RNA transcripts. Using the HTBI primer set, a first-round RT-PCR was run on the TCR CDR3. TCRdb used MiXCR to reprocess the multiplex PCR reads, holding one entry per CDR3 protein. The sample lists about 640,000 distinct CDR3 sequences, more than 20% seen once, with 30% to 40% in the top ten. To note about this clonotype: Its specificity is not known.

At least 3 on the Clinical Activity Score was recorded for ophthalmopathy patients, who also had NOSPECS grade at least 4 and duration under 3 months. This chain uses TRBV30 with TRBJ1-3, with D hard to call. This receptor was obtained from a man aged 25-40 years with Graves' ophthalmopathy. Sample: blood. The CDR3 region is CAWARGSGNTIYF. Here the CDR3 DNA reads TGTGCCTGGGCAAGAGGTTCCGGAAACACCATATATTTT.